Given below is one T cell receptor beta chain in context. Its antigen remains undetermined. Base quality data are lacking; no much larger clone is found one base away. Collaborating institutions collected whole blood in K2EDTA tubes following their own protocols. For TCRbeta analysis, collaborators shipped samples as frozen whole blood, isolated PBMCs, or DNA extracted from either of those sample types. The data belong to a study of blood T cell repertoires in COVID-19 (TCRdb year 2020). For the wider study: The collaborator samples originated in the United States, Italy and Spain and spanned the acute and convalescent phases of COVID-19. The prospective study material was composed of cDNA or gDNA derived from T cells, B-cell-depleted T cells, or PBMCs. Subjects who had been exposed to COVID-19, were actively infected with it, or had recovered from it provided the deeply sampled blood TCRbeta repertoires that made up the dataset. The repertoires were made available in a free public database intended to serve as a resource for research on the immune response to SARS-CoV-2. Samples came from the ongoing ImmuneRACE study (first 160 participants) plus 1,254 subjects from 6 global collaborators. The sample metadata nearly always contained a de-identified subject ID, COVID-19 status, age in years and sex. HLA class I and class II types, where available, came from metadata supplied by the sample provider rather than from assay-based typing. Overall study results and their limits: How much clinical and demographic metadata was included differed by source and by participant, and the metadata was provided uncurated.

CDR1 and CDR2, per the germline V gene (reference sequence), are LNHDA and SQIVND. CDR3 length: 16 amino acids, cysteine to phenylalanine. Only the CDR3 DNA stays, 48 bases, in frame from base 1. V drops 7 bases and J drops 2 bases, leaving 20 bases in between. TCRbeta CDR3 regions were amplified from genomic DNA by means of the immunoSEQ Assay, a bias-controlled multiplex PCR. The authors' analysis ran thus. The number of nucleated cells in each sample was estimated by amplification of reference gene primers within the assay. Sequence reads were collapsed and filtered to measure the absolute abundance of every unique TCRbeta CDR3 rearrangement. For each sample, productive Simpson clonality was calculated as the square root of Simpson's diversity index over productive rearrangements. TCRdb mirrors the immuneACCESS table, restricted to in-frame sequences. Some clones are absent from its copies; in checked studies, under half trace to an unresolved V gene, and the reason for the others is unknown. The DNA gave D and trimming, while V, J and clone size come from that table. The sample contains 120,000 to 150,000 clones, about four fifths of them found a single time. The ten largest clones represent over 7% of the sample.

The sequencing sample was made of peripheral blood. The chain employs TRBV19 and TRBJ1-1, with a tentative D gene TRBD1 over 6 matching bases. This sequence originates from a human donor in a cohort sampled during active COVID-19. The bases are TGTGCCAGTAAGCTTATCCGGGACAAGAAAAACACTGAAGCTTTCTTT. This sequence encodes CASKLIRDKKNTEAFF. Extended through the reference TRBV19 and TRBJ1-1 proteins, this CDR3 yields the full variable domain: DGGITQSPKYLFRKEGQNVTLSCEQNLNHDAMYWYRQDPGQGLRLIYYSQIVNDFQKGDIAEGYSVSREKKESFPLTVTSAQKNPTAFYLCASKLIRDKKNTEAFFGQGTRLTVV.